This T cell receptor beta chain comes out of a study of OX40 agonist ivuxolimab in advanced cancers. Study summary: Melanoma, hepatocellular carcinoma, head and neck or renal cell cancer occurred in dose-escalation patients. General study results and limits: The average count of expanded clones was higher among CD8+ T cells than among CD4+. Among some nonresponders, normalized T-cell clonal expansion was also low.

This CDR3 is 14 amino acids long. J lost 2 bases, V lost 6 bases, and 2 bases had no gene match. CDR1 is MNHEY, CDR2 SVGAGI, per germline. The method was immunoSEQ multiplex PCR; TCRdb's version includes in-frame clones alone and lacks a portion of them. The table lists about 80,000 clones, around 87% of them singletons, with 0.25% to 0.4% in the top ten. On this clone: Its antigen is unknown.

This sequence originates from an adult with an advanced solid tumor such as melanoma, head and neck, liver or kidney cancer. This chain uses TRBV6-5 with TRBJ1-2; 11 nucleotides line up with TRBD1. Sequencing used CD4+ or CD8+ T cells sorted from blood, obtained in a trial of the OX40 agonist ivuxolimab. The CDR3 loop is CASRGTGGNYGYTF. Here the CDR3 DNA reads TGTGCCAGCAGGGGGACAGGGGGGAACTATGGCTACACCTTC.